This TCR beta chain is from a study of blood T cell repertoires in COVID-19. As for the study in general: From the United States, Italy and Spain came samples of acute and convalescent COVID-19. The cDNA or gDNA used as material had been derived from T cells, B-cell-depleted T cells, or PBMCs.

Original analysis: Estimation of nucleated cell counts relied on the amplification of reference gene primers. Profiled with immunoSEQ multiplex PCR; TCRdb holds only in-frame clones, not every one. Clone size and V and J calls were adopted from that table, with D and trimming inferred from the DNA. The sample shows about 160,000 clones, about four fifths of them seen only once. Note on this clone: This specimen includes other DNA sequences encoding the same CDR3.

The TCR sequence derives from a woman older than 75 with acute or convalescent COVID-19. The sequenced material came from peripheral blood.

DNA for the CDR3: TGCGCCAGCAGCCCCCAAGCTAGCGGGAGGGAGACCCAGTACTTC. The encoded protein is CASSPQASGRETQYF. The chain is built from TRBV4-1 and TRBJ2-5; 11 bases map to TRBD2. The germline V gene has CDR1 MGHRA and CDR2 YSYEKL. The CDR3 consists of 15 residues. Trimming at V came to 4 bases and at J to 5 bases, leaving 6 bases not matched to a gene.